Below, 15 T cell receptor beta chains from the same sample are listed, as sequenced in a study of cytomegalovirus exposure and HLA in healthy donors. The PCR had 60 Vbeta and 13 Jbeta primers. Sequencing used immunoSEQ multiplex PCR; TCRdb keeps in-frame clones, though not all of them. The sample lists under 95,000 clones; over 60% were seen once. The material sequenced was PBMCs. The origin of the receptors is a male donor in good health and CMV-seronegative.

The chain joins TRBV5-8 to TRBJ1-4, with 8 bases lining up with TRBD1. J was trimmed by 8 bases and V by 5 bases; bases with no gene match: 8. Germline V gene data show CDR1 as SGHTS and CDR2 as YDEGEE. CDR3 length: 14 amino acids. The CDR3, as DNA: TGTGCCAGCAGGGCTGGACAGGGAAGCGAAAAACTGTTTTTT. Protein: CASRAGQGSEKLFF.

The CDR3 DNA is TGTGCCAGCAAAGGACTAGCGGGAGTCGGGGAGACCCAGTACTTC. Protein: CASKGLAGVGETQYF. V gene TRBV6-1 combines with J gene TRBJ2-5, with 13 bases that match TRBD2. The germline gives CDR1 MNHNS, CDR2 SASEGT. Trimming took 7 bases from V and 5 from J; bases not matched to a gene: 7. This CDR3 region has 15 residues.

This chain connects TRBV2 to TRBJ2-7, with D maybe TRBD1 (5 bases). The V end lost 8 bases, the J end lost 3 bases, and 8 bases lay between the germline ends. The CDR3 length is 11 residues. Germline lookup yields CDR1 SNHLY and CDR2 FYNNEI. CDR3 amino acids: CASVRGYEQYF. CDR3 nucleotides: TGTGCCAGCGTTAGGGGCTACGAGCAGTACTTC.

This clone was observed a single time. The gene calls are TRBV6-5 and TRBJ2-7; 7 bases agree with TRBD2. Germline loops: CDR1 MNHEY, CDR2 SVGAGI. The V gene end was trimmed by 0 bases and the J gene end by 7 bases; junction bases not matched to a gene: 12. This CDR3 has 16 residues. The CDR3 here is CASSYSILAGRGEQYF. CDR3 in DNA: TGTGCCAGCAGTTACTCGATACTAGCAGGGCGGGGGGAGCAGTACTTC.

The CDR3 bases are TGTGCCAGCAGTGGAGGTAGCGGGAGCGCCTACGAGCAGTACTTC. Residues: CASSGGSGSAYEQYF. The chain recombines TRBV2 with TRBJ2-5, with 9 bases aligning to TRBD2. The DNA end is a closer match to TRBJ2-7, so the J assignment may be wrong. In germline, CDR1 is SNHLY, CDR2 FYNNEI. CDR3 length: 15 amino acids.

The chain has TRBV19 and TRBJ1-1; TRBD1 matches at 8 bases. This CDR3 comprises 14 residues. Unmatched junction bases numbered 10, after V lost 7 bases and J lost 6 bases. Germline V gives CDR1 LNHDA, CDR2 SQIVND (reference sequence). The CDR3: CASTGQGQVAEAFF. As DNA, the CDR3 is TGTGCCAGTACCGGACAGGGCCAAGTCGCTGAAGCTTTCTTT.

J is TRBJ1-1 and V is TRBV7-8, with D uncertain. CDR1 and CDR2 (germline): SGHVS, FQNEAQ. The CDR3 contains 13 residues. V was cut by 3 bases and J by 3 bases, with 8 bases left in between. CDR3 in amino acids: CASSLRVYTEAFF. The DNA of the CDR3 is TGTGCCAGCAGCTTGAGGGTATACACTGAAGCTTTCTTT.

This rearrangement joins TRBV7-2 to TRBJ2-3; TRBD2 is a possible D gene (6 bases). V was clipped by 5 bases and J by 1 base, with 10 bases between them. Germline values: CDR1 SGHTA, CDR2 FQGNSA. The CDR3 totals 14 residues. CDR3 region: CASSRGYGTDTQYF. The CDR3 bases are TGTGCCAGCAGCCGGGGGTATGGCACAGATACGCAGTATTTT.

The chain combines TRBV21-1 with TRBJ2-7; whether TRBD1, the table's D call, matches the DNA was not checked. TRBV21-1 corresponds to a pseudogene. The CDR3 runs 13 residues. The CDR3 DNA sequence: TGTGCCAGCAGCAAAGGACAGGGCCACGAGCAGTACTTC. It specifies CASSKGQGHEQYF.

The genes are TRBV12-5 and TRBJ2-1; 12 nucleotides align to TRBD2. The V segment lost 1 base and the J segment 8 bases; nucleotides outside the gene matches: 0. The CDR3 has 14 amino acids. Germline CDR1 and CDR2: LGHNT and FRNRAP. Written as DNA, the CDR3 is TGTGCTAGTGGTTTGGGACTAGCGGGAGATGAGCAGTTCTTC. It translates to CASGLGLAGDEQFF.

This chain links TRBV11-3 with TRBJ2-5; possibly TRBD1 for D (5 bases). This CDR3 spans 13 amino acids. V lost 5 bases and J 1 base, leaving 8 bases between the germline ends. The V gene's germline CDR1 is SGHNT and CDR2 YENEEA. CDR3: CASSRTGQETQYF. CDR3 nucleotide sequence: TGTGCCAGCAGCCGTACAGGCCAAGAGACCCAGTACTTC.

This chain uses TRBV20-1 with TRBJ2-1; 7 bases are a match to TRBD2. CDR3 length: 11 amino acids. V lost 5 bases, J lost 8 bases, and 3 bases stayed unmatched. Germline CDR1 is DFQATT and CDR2 is SNEGSKA (reference sequence). CDR3 bases: TGCAGTGCTGGACGGGGGGATGAGCAGTTCTTC. Amino acids: CSAGRGDEQFF.

The V call is TRBV6-4, the J call TRBJ2-1; TRBD1 is a possible D gene (6 bases). This CDR3 is 14 amino acids long. The V and J ends lost 0 bases and 9 bases respectively, with 12 bases between them. Per germline, CDR1 MRHNA and CDR2 SNTAGT. The CDR3 region is CASSDSEGGSEQFF. CDR3 nucleotides: TGTGCCAGCAGTGACTCGGAAGGGGGAAGTGAGCAGTTCTTC.

V usage is TRBV7-9 and J usage is TRBJ1-3; tentatively, D is TRBD1 (6 bases). Between the trimmed V and J ends, which lost 10 bases and 7 bases, there was a span of 14 bases. This CDR3 spans 12 amino acids. Germline V lookup: CDR1 SEHNR, CDR2 FQNEAQ (reference sequence). The CDR3 DNA reads TGTGCCACCGGGGACATGGGGAACACCATATATTTT. This translates into CATGDMGNTIYF.

This clone was detected once. The V call is TRBV4-3, the J call TRBJ1-2; D unresolved. Germline V CDR1 and CDR2: LGHNA, YSLEER. The CDR3 is made up of 15 amino acids. The V and J ends lost 3 bases and 4 bases respectively, with 15 bases between them. CDR3 in amino acids: CASSHGLEAPYGYTF. The CDR3 bases are TGCGCCAGCAGCCATGGGTTGGAGGCACCCTATGGCTACACCTTC.